The 30 T cell receptor beta chains given below trace back to one sample, sequenced in a study of cytomegalovirus exposure and HLA in healthy donors (dated by TCRdb to 2017 to 2019). Preparation of the library involved the immunoSEQ multiplex PCR assay. The multiplex PCR relied on a mix of 60 forward primers for TCR Vbeta segments and 13 reverse primers for TCR Jbeta segments. As stored in TCRdb, this immuneACCESS dataset retains in-frame rearrangements with V and J assigned. A fraction of the clones does not appear; measured against another copy, unresolved V genes explain less than half of the discrepancy, and the remainder lacks a known reason. For this sample the table gives about 100,000 clones, of which around four fifths were detected only once. Less than 9.5% of the sample goes to the ten largest clones. Sequenced material: PBMCs. All receptors derive from a man in his fifties or sixties in good health and CMV-seropositive.

V gene TRBV18 combines with J gene TRBJ1-1; 11 bases agree with TRBD1. The germline CDR1 and CDR2 sequences are KGHSH and LQKENI. The CDR3 is made up of 15 amino acids. Losses at the gene ends were 3 bases for V and 4 bases for J; bases not matched to a gene: 4. The CDR3 sequence: CASSPQGTGGTEAFF. The CDR3 nucleotides are TGTGCCAGCTCACCTCAGGGGACAGGGGGCACTGAAGCTTTCTTT.

This rearrangement joins TRBV9 to TRBJ1-2; 7 bases are shared with TRBD1. CDR1 SGDLS and CDR2 YYNGEE come from the germline V gene. J lost 6 bases, V lost 3 bases, and 11 bases had no gene match. This CDR3 spans 15 amino acids. In nucleotides, the CDR3 is TGTGCCAGCAGCGCTATGCGGACAGGCGGTGATGGCTACACCTTC. It specifies CASSAMRTGGDGYTF.

This chain uses TRBV5-1 with TRBJ2-3; a possible D gene is TRBD2 (7 bases). Trimming stripped 0 bases from V and 0 bases from J, with 11 bases between. Germline CDR1 and CDR2: SGHRS and YFSETQ. The CDR3 runs 16 residues. The CDR3 loop is CASSLAGGPSTDTQYF. For the CDR3, the DNA is TGCGCCAGCAGCTTGGCCGGGGGGCCCAGCACAGATACGCAGTATTTT.

The table lists this clone with a count of one. The chain uses TRBV27 and TRBJ2-2, with 8 positions matching TRBD1. This CDR3 region has 13 residues. The trim removed 6 bases at V and 5 bases at J, leaving 2 bases unmatched. Germline V gene data show CDR1 as MNHEY and CDR2 as SMNVEV (reference sequence). The CDR3 reads CASRDRVTGELFF. The CDR3 DNA is TGTGCCAGCAGGGACAGGGTGACCGGGGAGCTGTTTTTT.

This clone appeared once. The chain recombines TRBV5-1 with TRBJ2-7; TRBD2 matches 11 bases. The CDR3 totals 19 residues. J was trimmed by 0 bases and V by 3 bases; bases with no gene match: 14. CDR1 SGHRS and CDR2 YFSETQ come from the germline V gene. The CDR3 spells CASSSLAGGATTSSYEQYF. CDR3 nucleotides: TGCGCCAGCAGCTCCCTAGCGGGGGGCGCTACAACTAGCTCCTACGAGCAGTACTTC.

This rearrangement joins TRBV7-8 to TRBJ2-3, with TRBD2 identical over 8 bases. Germline CDR1 is SGHVS and CDR2 is FQNEAQ. The CDR3 runs to 16 residues. V shed 5 bases, J shed 0 bases, and the junction held 7 bases outside the gene matches. CDR3 in DNA: TGTGCCAGCAGCCCCGAGCGGGGGATGAGCACAGATACGCAGTATTTT. Its protein is CASSPERGMSTDTQYF.

This clone was recorded a few times. The chain is built from TRBV27 and TRBJ1-2, with D uncertain. CDR3 length: 12 residues. Trimming cost V 7 bases and J 0 bases, with 6 bases left between them. Germline V gene sequence: CDR1 MNHEY, CDR2 SMNVEV (reference sequence). This CDR3 is CASMSANYGYTF. The CDR3 DNA sequence: TGTGCCAGCATGTCAGCTAACTATGGCTACACCTTC.

The chain links TRBV7-2 to TRBJ1-4, with D possibly TRBD1 on 5 matching bases. There are 14 residues in the CDR3. Germline V gene sequence: CDR1 SGHTA, CDR2 FQGNSA. V lost 6 bases to trimming and J lost 0 bases, with 8 bases between them. CDR3 sequence: CASRLTATNEKLFF. The CDR3 DNA is TGTGCCAGCAGATTGACAGCAACTAATGAAAAACTGTTTTTT.

This clone showed up just a few times. The chain is built from TRBV5-4 and TRBJ1-1; 9 bases match TRBD1. There are 13 residues in the CDR3. The V gene end was trimmed by 4 bases and the J gene end by 7 bases; junction bases not matched to a gene: 5. Germline V gene sequence: CDR1 SGHNT, CDR2 YYREEE (reference sequence). CDR3 region: CASSEGTGIEAFF. The CDR3 nucleotides read TGTGCCAGCAGCGAGGGGACAGGGATTGAAGCTTTCTTT.

The chain carries TRBV7-6 and TRBJ2-2, with a possible D match to TRBD2 (6 bases). CDR1 and CDR2 (germline): SGHVS, FNYEAQ. This CDR3 has 19 amino acids. The ends were cut back, 0 bases at V and 6 bases at J, with 23 bases in the middle. CDR3 sequence reads: CASSLAGLNHLIEAGELFF. CDR3 coding DNA: TGTGCCAGCAGCTTAGCGGGACTCAATCATCTAATCGAAGCCGGGGAGCTGTTTTTT.

V is TRBV27 and J is TRBJ2-1; TRBD2 might be the D (6 bases). The ends were cut back, 6 bases at V and 8 bases at J, with 17 bases in the middle. Germline V lookup: CDR1 MNHEY, CDR2 SMNVEV (reference sequence). The CDR3 totals 14 residues. Here the CDR3 DNA reads TGTGCCAGCAGCCGATATACTAGGGAGGATGAGCAGTTCTTC. Protein sequence: CASSRYTREDEQFF.

This clone has just one count. This chain links TRBV2 with TRBJ2-3; TRBD2 agrees at 16 bases. The CDR3 length is 20 residues. In germline, CDR1 is SNHLY, CDR2 FYNNEI. The V gene end was trimmed by 2 bases and the J gene end by 4 bases; junction bases not matched to a gene: 12. CDR3 coding DNA: TGTGCCAGCAGTGAACTTGGGACTAGCGGGGGGGCCTTCGATGCAGATACGCAGTATTTT. Protein sequence: CASSELGTSGGAFDADTQYF.

This chain connects TRBV5-1 to TRBJ2-7, with 10 positions matching TRBD2. Germline V lookup: CDR1 SGHRS, CDR2 YFSETQ. Losses at the gene ends were 2 bases for V and 0 bases for J; bases not matched to a gene: 5. The CDR3 has 16 residues. The CDR3 region has the DNA TGCGCCAGCAGCTTAATTAGCGGGGGGATCTCCTACGAGCAGTACTTC. Encoded protein: CASSLISGGISYEQYF.

This clone has just one count. The V call is TRBV6-6, the J call TRBJ2-1; 8 nucleotides match TRBD1. V lost 8 bases, J lost 7 bases, and 7 bases stayed unmatched. Germline-derived CDR1 and CDR2 are MNHNY and SVGAGI (reference sequence). This CDR3 has 13 amino acids. Here the CDR3 reads CASVGQGSNEQFF. The DNA of the CDR3 is TGTGCCAGCGTAGGACAGGGTAGTAATGAGCAGTTCTTC.

V usage is TRBV7-2 and J usage is TRBJ2-3; TRBD2 agrees at 8 bases. V was pared by 5 bases and J by 6 bases, with 13 bases of the junction left unmatched. This CDR3 is 16 amino acids long. Looked up from germline, CDR1 is SGHTA and CDR2 is FQGNSA. The DNA of the CDR3 is TGTGCCAGCAGCCCAGGGTCAAGCGGGGGTTGGGATACGCAGTATTTT. Translated, it gives CASSPGSSGGWDTQYF.

V usage is TRBV30 and J usage is TRBJ1-1, with a tentative D call TRBD1 (5 bases). With 0 bases removed from V and 5 bases from J, the gap between germline ends came to 13 bases. CDR1 and CDR2 (germline): GTSNPN, SVGIG (reference sequence). The CDR3 extends over 14 amino acids. The CDR3 is CAWSVMQGGTEAFF. CDR3 in DNA: TGTGCCTGGAGTGTAATGCAGGGTGGGACTGAAGCTTTCTTT.

V usage is TRBV5-1 and J usage is TRBJ1-1; 8 bases match TRBD1. This CDR3 spans 15 amino acids. The germline V gene encodes CDR1 SGHRS and CDR2 YFSETQ. V shed 0 bases and J 5 bases; nucleotides not matched to a gene: 6. The CDR3 DNA is TGCGCCAGCAGCTTGGATCAGGGGGCGCTTACTGAAGCTTTCTTT. Translating gives CASSLDQGALTEAFF. Drawing the rest from reference TRBV5-1 and TRBJ1-1, the complete variable domain is KAGVTQTPRYLIKTRGQQVTLSCSPISGHRSVSWYQQTPGQGLQFLFEYFSETQRNKGNFPGRFSGRQFSNSRSEMNVSTLELGDSALYLCASSLDQGALTEAFFGQGTRLTVV.

The chain combines TRBV6-5 with TRBJ1-1, with 10 nucleotides matching TRBD1. This CDR3 is built from 15 residues. The germline CDR1 and CDR2 sequences are MNHEY and SVGAGI. V shed 6 bases and J 4 bases; nucleotides not matched to a gene: 8. CDR3 loop: CASRGLGTGATEAFF. The DNA for the CDR3 is TGTGCCAGCAGGGGACTCGGGACAGGGGCCACTGAAGCTTTCTTT.

The V call is TRBV6-5, the J call TRBJ1-3, with 11 bases lining up with TRBD1. Germline CDR1 and CDR2: MNHEY and SVGAGI. With V trimmed by 9 bases and J by 2 bases, 3 bases remained unmatched. The CDR3 consists of 14 residues. The CDR3 spells CASLGQGAGNTIYF. CDR3 coding DNA: TGTGCCAGTCTGGGACAGGGGGCTGGAAACACCATATATTTT.

The chain combines TRBV5-1 with TRBJ2-7; 7 bases line up with TRBD1. The V segment lost 4 bases and the J segment 5 bases; nucleotides outside the gene matches: 9. This CDR3 is built from 14 residues. Germline V gene sequence: CDR1 SGHRS, CDR2 YFSETQ. The DNA of the CDR3 is TGCGCCAGCAGCCACGGGACAGTCCGCAACGAGCAGTACTTC. Protein: CASSHGTVRNEQYF.

The chain combines TRBV9 with TRBJ2-5; D is possibly TRBD2 (7 bases). V lost 0 bases and J 1 base, leaving 13 bases between the germline ends. The CDR3 contains 16 residues. Germline V gene sequence: CDR1 SGDLS, CDR2 YYNGEE. For the CDR3, the DNA is TGTGCCAGCAGCGTAGCTTTGGGAGGGGGCCAAGAGACCCAGTACTTC. Its translation is CASSVALGGGQETQYF. Full variable domain (rest looked up from reference TRBV9 and TRBJ2-5): DSGVTQTPKHLITATGQRVTLRCSPRSGDLSVYWYQQSLDQGLQFLIQYYNGEERAKGNILERFSAQQFPDLHSELNLSSLELGDSALYFCASSVALGGGQETQYFGPGTRLLVL.

The rearrangement links TRBV4-2 to TRBJ2-7; D may be TRBD1 (6 bases). This CDR3 has 14 amino acids. Germline-derived CDR1 and CDR2 are LGHNA and YNFKEQ. V lost 1 base, J lost 4 bases, and 11 bases lay in between. Here the CDR3 DNA reads TGTGCCAGCAGCCAAGTCCCACAGGGTTACGAGCAGTACTTC. Its protein product is CASSQVPQGYEQYF.

This clone was detected only once. This chain joins TRBV6-1 and TRBJ2-3; 9 bases map to TRBD2. The V gene's germline CDR1 is MNHNS and CDR2 SASEGT. CDR3 length equals 17 residues. The trim removed 2 bases at V and 0 bases at J, leaving 6 bases unmatched. The CDR3 nucleotides read TGTGCCAGCAGTGAAAGTCTAGCGGGGACCAGCACAGATACGCAGTATTTT. This gives the protein CASSESLAGTSTDTQYF.

Of note for this clone: The junction and the germline gene differ at one end; a read error may be behind it. CDR3: CTSSYEGTQPQHF. In DNA form, the CDR3 reads TGTACCAGCAGTTACGAGGGAACTCAGCCCCAGCATTTT. The chain joins TRBV6-5 to TRBJ1-5; D gene ambiguous. Germline-derived CDR1 and CDR2 are MNHEY and SVGAGI. The CDR3 has 13 amino acids.

The chain is built from TRBV6-4 and TRBJ1-4, with D perhaps matching TRBD1 (5 bases). Germline values: CDR1 MRHNA, CDR2 SNTAGT. Trimming left V 5 bases short and J 10 bases short, with 17 bases between. This CDR3 has 14 residues. The CDR3 coding sequence is TGTGCCAGCAGTCTGGACACCAACGGGGGAAAACTGTTTTTT. Translated: CASSLDTNGGKLFF.

This clone has a handful of counts. The J gene is TRBJ1-1, the V gene TRBV6-1; D remains ambiguous. V was shortened by 8 bases and J by 0 bases, with 13 bases between the two germline ends. CDR1 is MNHNS, CDR2 SASEGT, per germline. The CDR3 is 14 amino acids. The CDR3 loop reads CASRGWIMNTEAFF. CDR3 sequence (DNA): TGTGCCAGCCGAGGCTGGATCATGAACACTGAAGCTTTCTTT.

The CDR3 DNA reads as TGTGCCTGGAGACTTCCCCTTTCGCGGCAAGAGACCCAGTACTTC. This gives the protein CAWRLPLSRQETQYF. V gene TRBV30 combines with J gene TRBJ2-5; unclear D gene. CDR1 and CDR2 (germline): GTSNPN, SVGIG (reference sequence). The CDR3 runs to 15 residues. Between the trimmed V and J ends, which lost 3 bases and 2 bases, there was a span of 16 bases.

This clone has a single count. V gene TRBV7-9 combines with J gene TRBJ1-4, with unresolved D. The CDR3 sequence is 16 residues long. The V end was cut by 3 bases, the J end by 6 bases, with 17 bases between. Per the germline V gene, CDR1 is SEHNR and CDR2 is FQNEAQ (reference sequence). The CDR3 nucleotides are TGTGCCAGCAGCTTTTCCATGGAAGATAGCGATGAAAAACTGTTTTTT. Its translation is CASSFSMEDSDEKLFF.

The chain carries TRBV14 and TRBJ1-1; D is ambiguous. The germline V gene has CDR1 SGHDN and CDR2 FVKESK. V lost 0 bases, J lost 0 bases, and 14 bases lay in between. This CDR3 is 17 amino acids long. CDR3 bases: TGTGCCAGCAGCCAAGATGTCCGGGTTCCCTTGAACACTGAAGCTTTCTTT. It encodes CASSQDVRVPLNTEAFF.

The chain employs TRBV19 and TRBJ1-2, with 7 bases fitting TRBD1. This CDR3 spans 14 amino acids. After removal of 6 bases from V and 4 bases from J, the junction contained 8 bases not matched to a gene. Germline V gene lookup returns CDR1 LNHDA and CDR2 SQIVND (reference sequence). The CDR3 sequence is CASSTLDRVYGYTF. The CDR3 nucleotides read TGTGCCAGTAGCACACTTGACAGGGTCTATGGCTACACCTTC.